This TCR beta chain emerged from a study of T-cell memory formation after mild COVID-19. CDR3 length equals 14 residues. For this clonotype: Its antigen is as yet unknown.

TCRdb re-called the 5' RACE reads through MiXCR, storing one row per CDR3 protein. The sample includes a few hundred thousand distinct CDR3 sequences, approximately 19% of them seen just once. Study outcomes and limitations: Among CD4+ contracting clones, most were CM and EM, and CD8+ ones EMRA.

J is TRBJ1-4 and V is TRBV12-1; the D call TRBD1 from the table was never checked on the DNA. TRBV12-1 is noted as a pseudogene. This TCR derives from a man younger than 35 who had mild COVID-19 (a few samples of this study predate the infection). Cell type and time point are not known. The specimen was PBMCs or a T cell subset sorted from them (not recorded which). The CDR3 sequence: CASSSGTGNEKLFF. CDR3 bases: TGTGCCAGCAGCTCCGGGACAGGGAATGAAAAACTGTTTTTT.